A selection of T cell receptor beta chains follows, all from one sample in a study of cytomegalovirus exposure and HLA in healthy donors. Assay used: immunoSEQ multiplex PCR; TCRdb lists only in-frame clones, some missing. The clone table shows 200,000 to 250,000 clones, with the ten largest holding around 0.95%. Sequences were obtained from PBMCs. These receptors came from a young woman in good health and CMV-seropositive. CDR3s include the opening cysteine and the closing phenylalanine or tryptophan. A D gene is named only where the DNA matches it firmly.

>TRBD2|TRBV11-2|TRBJ2-7
TGTGCCAGCAACCCCGCGGGGGGGTTTTACGAGCAGTACTTC
CASNPAGGFYEQYF
>TRBD1|TRBV2|TRBJ1-1
TGTGCCAGCAGTCTCACGGACAGGGGGGACACTGAAGCTTTCTTT
CASSLTDRGDTEAFF
>TRBD1|TRBV27|TRBJ1-6
TGTGCCAGCAGTCCCGGGACAGGGGATTCACCCCTCCACTTT
CASSPGTGDSPLHF
>TRBD1|TRBV9|TRBJ2-1
TGTGCCAGCAGCGCAACAAAGGGGGCCGTCTACAATGAGCAGTTCTTC
CASSATKGAVYNEQFF
>.|TRBV11-2|TRBJ2-5
TGTGCCAGCAGCTTAGACCTTGAGACCCAGTACTTC
CASSLDLETQYF
>TRBD1|TRBV15|TRBJ2-7
TGTGCCACCAGCCACCGACAGGGGCACGAGCAGTACTTC
CATSHRQGHEQYF
>.|TRBV2|TRBJ1-4
TGTGCCAGCAGTGACAGACCGGGGACTAATGAAAAACTGTTTTTT
CASSDRPGTNEKLFF
>.|TRBV15|TRBJ2-6
TGTGCCACCAGCAGAGAGCGACAGGTGTCTGGGGCCAACGTCCTGACTTTC
CATSRERQVSGANVLTF
>.|TRBV6-5|TRBJ2-2
TGTGCCAGCACCTCCGCGAGGGTCGGGGAGCTGTTTTTT
CASTSARVGELFF
>TRBD1|TRBV7-6|TRBJ2-2
TGTGCCAGCAGCTTAGCGTTATTATTTAGGACAGGGTTCAACGGGGAGCTGTTTTTT
CASSLALLFRTGFNGELFF
>.|TRBV10-3|TRBJ2-6
TGTGCCATCAGCCCGGGACAATGGAGCTCTGGGGCCAACGTCCTGACTTTC
CAISPGQWSSGANVLTF
>.|TRBV19|TRBJ1-3
TGTGCCAGTAGTATCGAGCCCCGCTCTGGAAACACCATATATTTT
CASSIEPRSGNTIYF
>TRBD1|TRBV5-1|TRBJ2-1
TGCGCCAGCAGCTTTACCCGGGACAGGGGGCGGGGTGAGCAGTTCTTC
CASSFTRDRGRGEQFF
>.|TRBV19|TRBJ1-2
TGTGCCAGTAGGGCGCCGGGAGCCATGCGGGGTGGCTACACCTTC
CASRAPGAMRGGYTF
>.|TRBV27|TRBJ1-5
TGTGCCAGCGGCCGAGGAGGGACGGTCAATCAGCCCCAGCATTTT
CASGRGGTVNQPQHF
>TRBD2|TRBV4-3|TRBJ2-1
TGCGCCAGCAGCCAAGAGGGTGTAGCGGGAGCGACCTACAATGAGCAGTTCTTC
CASSQEGVAGATYNEQFF
>TRBD1|TRBV6-1|TRBJ2-7
TGTGCCAGCAGTCGGGACAGGGGGACCTACGAGCAGTACTTC
CASSRDRGTYEQYF
>TRBD2|TRBV7-2|TRBJ2-7
TGTGCCAGCAGCAGCCAGGGCCCTAGCGGGTCCCCCTACGAGCAGTACTTC
CASSSQGPSGSPYEQYF
>TRBD2|TRBV28|TRBJ2-3
TGTGCCAGCAGCGCCGGGACTAGCGGGAGAAATACGCAGTATTTT
CASSAGTSGRNTQYF
>TRBD1|TRBV10-3|TRBJ2-5
TGTGCCATCAGTGATGACAGGGATGAGCAGTACTTC
CAISDDRDEQYF
>.|TRBV29-1|TRBJ1-1
TGCAGCGTGATGTTGGGGACTGGAGGGACTGAAGCTTTCTTT
CSVMLGTGGTEAFF
>TRBD1|TRBV7-2|TRBJ2-7
TGTGCCAGCAGCTCGGGACAGGCAAGGGCCGAGCAGTACTTC
CASSSGQARAEQYF
>TRBD1|TRBV28|TRBJ1-4
TGTGCCAGCAGTTTCCTGGGACAGGGGCATGGAGAAAAACTGTTTTTT
CASSFLGQGHGEKLFF
>.|TRBV9|TRBJ2-5
TGTGCCAGCAGCGTAGGCGCAGGGCCCCCGTACTTC
CASSVGAGPPYF
>TRBD1|TRBV6-5|TRBJ1-1
TGTGCCAGCAGCCGACAGGGAGGCACTGAAGCTTTCTTT
CASSRQGGTEAFF
>.|TRBV6-6|TRBJ1-5
TGTGCCAGCAGTCCCAGGGGCCTGGGTCAGCCCCAGCATTTT
CASSPRGLGQPQHF
>TRBD1|TRBV29-1|TRBJ1-1
TGCAGCGTCGCGGGACAGCTTAACACTGAAGCTTTCTTT
CSVAGQLNTEAFF
>TRBD2|TRBV4-2|TRBJ2-2
TGTGCCAGCAGCCAAATCGGGGGGGCTGAAGGGGAGCTGTTTTTT
CASSQIGGAEGELFF
>.|TRBV7-9|TRBJ1-5
TGTGCCAGCAGCTTACGCGAACCTCAGCCCCAGCATTTT
CASSLREPQPQHF
>TRBD2|TRBV7-9|TRBJ2-2
TGTGCCAGCAGCTCATCGCGGGGGACGAACACCGGGGAGCTGTTTTTT
CASSSSRGTNTGELFF
>.|TRBV2|TRBJ1-3
TGTGCCAGCAGCCCCGGAGGGTTGGGAAACACCATATATTTT
CASSPGGLGNTIYF
>.|TRBV2|TRBJ1-2
TGTGCCAGCAAAATTGATAGGGGTAACTATGGCTACACCTTC
CASKIDRGNYGYTF
>TRBD2|TRBV5-1|TRBJ2-2
TGCGCCAGCAGCTTGGTGCCCGGGGGGATCACCGGGGAGCTGTTTTTT
CASSLVPGGITGELFF
>TRBD2|TRBV4-1|TRBJ2-4
TGCGCCAGCAGCCAAGCTGGCGGGAGTGACGGCATTCAGTACTTC
CASSQAGGSDGIQYF
>.|TRBV28|TRBJ1-2
TGTGCCAGCAGCCCATTGCCCGGAGGGGGGGGATCGGGCTACACCTTC
CASSPLPGGGGSGYTF
>TRBD1|TRBV19|TRBJ1-6
TGTGCCAGTAGTCTAACGGGACAGGGGGCTAATTCACCCCTCCACTTT
CASSLTGQGANSPLHF
>TRBD2|TRBV9|TRBJ2-7
TGTGCCAGCAGCCTGTCCTTCGGAGCGGGAGGCCTCAGCGAGCAGTACTTC
CASSLSFGAGGLSEQYF